This passage covers 9 T cell receptor beta chains from one sample sequenced in a study of human T cells and chemical hapten exposure. One entry per CDR3 protein results from TCRdb running MiXCR on the RACE reads. The table records 300,000 to 450,000 distinct CDR3 sequences, 4% to 6% of them present only once. The time point: pre-sensitization, week 0. Indicated treatment: therapeutic diphenylcyclopropenone sensitization with weekly scalp DPC. The sample here was whole blood, taken in connection with sensitization to the hapten diphenylcyclopropenone (DPC). These receptors originate from a woman aged 45 to 65 with alopecia areata. Some clones in this sample may be carry-over from other donors' samples.

This clonotype was found a few times. A single base separates this from a much larger clone, so it may be a read error. This chain uses TRBV2 with TRBJ1-1; 7 bases fit TRBD1. Unmatched junction bases numbered 4, after V lost 6 bases and J lost 0 bases. Germline CDR1 reads SNHLY; CDR2 reads FYNNEI. The CDR3 extends over 14 amino acids. The CDR3 region has the DNA TGTGCCAGCAGGGGACAGAGCATGAACACTGAAGCTTTCTTT. Protein: CASRGQSMNTEAFF.

Ten or more counts support this clonotype. The rearrangement joins TRBV20-1 to TRBJ1-1, with D possibly matching TRBD1 (5 bases). CDR3 length equals 13 residues. From germline, CDR1 is DFQATT and CDR2 SNEGSKA (reference sequence). Deletions cut 6 bases from V and 2 bases from J, with 13 bases between. The CDR3 DNA reads TGCAGTGCCGGCAGGGCCTCAAACACTGAAGCTTTCTTT. This encodes CSAGRASNTEAFF.

The table lists this clonotype with many counts. The J gene is TRBJ1-2, the V gene TRBV20-1, with D hard to call. The CDR3 is 15 amino acids. Trimming removed 2 bases from V and 4 bases from J, with 17 bases in between. The germline CDR1 and CDR2 sequences are DFQATT and SNEGSKA (reference sequence). DNA for the CDR3: TGCAGTGCTAGACCTGACACCAGAGAAATCTATGGCTACACCTTC. Amino acids: CSARPDTREIYGYTF.

This clonotype was observed at least ten times. The rearrangement links TRBV20-1 to TRBJ2-7; 8 nucleotides match TRBD2. This CDR3 has 14 amino acids. Germline V gene data show CDR1 as DFQATT and CDR2 as SNEGSKA (reference sequence). Trimming cost V 1 base and J 3 bases; bases outside gene matches: 5. The CDR3 here is CSARGTSPLYEQYF. The CDR3 nucleotides are TGCAGTGCTAGAGGGACTAGCCCCCTCTACGAGCAGTACTTC.

This clonotype has ten or more counts. The rearrangement joins TRBV5-1 to TRBJ2-3, with 7 positions matching TRBD2. V lost 5 bases and J lost 2; bases outside the gene matches: 8. The V gene's germline CDR1 is SGHRS and CDR2 YFSETQ. The CDR3 spans 15 residues. The CDR3 loop reads CASSAGTTPTDTQYF. CDR3 in DNA: TGCGCCAGCAGTGCCGGGACTACCCCCACAGATACGCAGTATTTT.

This clonotype came up a few times. The chain has TRBV7-2 and TRBJ2-5, with D tentatively TRBD2 (7 bases). The V end was cut by 5 bases, the J end by 2 bases, with 12 bases between. The CDR3 consists of 14 residues. From germline, CDR1 is SGHTA and CDR2 FQGNSA. The CDR3 nucleotides are TGTGCCAGCAGCACGGGGGGCCGTCAAGAGACCCAGTACTTC. It yields the protein CASSTGGRQETQYF. The full variable domain, with the rest looked up from reference TRBV7-2 and TRBJ2-5, is GAGVSQSPSNKVTEKGKDVELRCDPISGHTALYWYRQSLGQGLEFLIYFQGNSAPDKSGLPSDRFSAERTGGSVSTLTIQRTQQEDSAVYLCASSTGGRQETQYFGPGTRLLVL.

There are many counts of this clonotype. The chain employs TRBV20-1 and TRBJ2-3, with 14 positions matching TRBD2. CDR1 is DFQATT, CDR2 SNEGSKA, per germline (reference sequence). This CDR3 is built from 15 residues. The J segment lost 5 bases and the V segment lost 6 bases, leaving 7 bases of the junction unmatched. CDR3 nucleotides: TGCAGTGCCCAGGGACTAGCGGGAGAGGAAGATACGCAGTATTTT. Protein product: CSAQGLAGEEDTQYF.

This clonotype was observed at least ten times. The J gene is TRBJ2-7, the V gene TRBV20-1, with 11 bases that match TRBD2. The CDR3 sequence is 13 residues long. The V and J ends lost 6 bases and 3 bases, in that order; junction bases with no gene match: 4. Looked up from germline, CDR1 is DFQATT and CDR2 is SNEGSKA (reference sequence). This chain's CDR3 is CSAVAGGGYEQYF. The CDR3 nucleotides read TGCAGTGCCGTAGCGGGAGGGGGCTACGAGCAGTACTTC.

At least ten counts were recorded for this clonotype. CDR3 sequence reads: CSVEGWTYTDTQYF. CDR3 nucleotides: TGCAGCGTTGAGGGGTGGACCTACACAGATACGCAGTATTTT. V and J are TRBV29-1 and TRBJ2-3; D is unresolved. Germline CDR1 is SQVTM and CDR2 is ANQGSEA. This CDR3 has 14 amino acids. V lost 3 bases, J lost 2 bases, and 12 bases lay in between.